This T cell receptor (beta chain) was profiled in a study of siplizumab effects on memory and regulatory T cells. This clone has just one count. The table came from immunoSEQ multiplex PCR; TCRdb's copy has only in-frame clones and leaves some out. In the table there are 55,000 to 70,000 clones, just over 90% of which are singletons. Sequencing used CD8+ T cells sorted from blood. This receptor was identified in a human donor in good health.

CDR3 nucleotides: TGTGCCAGCAGCTCATGGGCTGTCGGGTCGGATGAGCAGTTCTTC. This codes for CASSSWAVGSDEQFF. The chain couples TRBV5-5 to TRBJ2-1; D not resolved. Trimming took 3 bases from V and 8 from J, leaving 18 bases between them. CDR1 is SGHKS and CDR2 is YYEKEE in the germline V gene (reference sequence). The CDR3 totals 15 residues.